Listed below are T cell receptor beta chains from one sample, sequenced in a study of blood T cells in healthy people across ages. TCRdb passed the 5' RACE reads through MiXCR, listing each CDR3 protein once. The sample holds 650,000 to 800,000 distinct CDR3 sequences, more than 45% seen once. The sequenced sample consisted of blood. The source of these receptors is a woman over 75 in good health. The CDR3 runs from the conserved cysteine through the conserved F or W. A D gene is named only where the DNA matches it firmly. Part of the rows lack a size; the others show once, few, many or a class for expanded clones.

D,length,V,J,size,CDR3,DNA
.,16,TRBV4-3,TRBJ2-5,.,CASSQDTGMGKETQYF,TGCGCCAGCAGCCAAGATACAGGCATGGGAAAAGAGACCCAGTACTTC
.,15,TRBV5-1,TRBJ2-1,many,CASSFIDPQGNEQFF,TGCGCCAGCAGCTTTATTGATCCACAGGGTAACGAGCAGTTCTTC
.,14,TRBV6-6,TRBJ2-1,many,CASSYEGLPEGQFF,TGTGCCAGCAGTTACGAGGGACTCCCGGAAGGGCAGTTCTTC
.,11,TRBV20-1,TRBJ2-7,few,CSPSLGAEQYF,TGCAGCCCCTCCCTCGGGGCCGAGCAGTACTTC
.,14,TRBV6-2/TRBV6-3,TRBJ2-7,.,CASSHPASVYEQYF,TGTGCCAGCAGCCACCCAGCTAGCGTTTACGAGCAGTACTTC
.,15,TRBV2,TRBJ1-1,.,CASSSPTGLIAAAFF,TGTGCCAGCAGTTCCCCCACAGGGTTGATTGCTGCAGCTTTCTTT
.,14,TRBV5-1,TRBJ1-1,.,CASSFSMGNTEAFF,TGCGCCAGCAGCTTTTCCATGGGGAACACTGAAGCTTTCTTT
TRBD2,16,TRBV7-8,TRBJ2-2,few,CASSLVGGLPTGELFF,TGTGCCAGCAGCTTAGTCGGGGGACTACCCACCGGGGAGCTGTTTTTT
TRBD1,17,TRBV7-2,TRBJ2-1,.,CASSLMPGGAPGDEQFF,TGTGCCAGCAGCTTAATGCCAGGGGGCGCACCTGGGGATGAGCAGTTCTTC
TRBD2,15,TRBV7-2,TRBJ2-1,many,CASSLLAGGPNEQFF,TGTGCCAGCAGCCTACTAGCGGGAGGGCCGAATGAGCAGTTCTTC
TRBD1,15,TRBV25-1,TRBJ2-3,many,CASSRTGLITDTQYF,TGTGCCAGCAGTAGGACAGGGTTGATCACAGATACGCAGTATTTT
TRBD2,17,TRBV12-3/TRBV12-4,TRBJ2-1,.,CASSLGTSGSFRDEQFF,TGTGCCAGCAGTTTAGGGACTAGCGGGAGTTTTAGGGATGAGCAGTTCTTC
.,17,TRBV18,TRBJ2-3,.,CTSSPPRWDSVGDTQYF,TGTACCAGCTCACCGCCTCGCTGGGACTCAGTGGGTGATACGCAGTATTTT
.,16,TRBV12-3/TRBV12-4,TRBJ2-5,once,CAGSLGLAYPNNEQYF,TGTGCCGGCAGTTTAGGCCTAGCCTACCCTAACAATGAGCAGTACTTC
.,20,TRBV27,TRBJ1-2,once,CASSPESLRGPHATNYGYTF,TGTGCCAGCAGCCCCGAGAGTTTACGTGGACCGCACGCAACTAACTATGGCTACACCTTC
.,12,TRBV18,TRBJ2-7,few,CASSQDQVTQYF,TGTGCCAGCTCACAAGACCAAGTAACCCAGTACTTC
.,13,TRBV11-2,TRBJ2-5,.,CASSPNPGTPKYF,TGTGCCAGCAGCCCAAACCCCGGGACACCAAAGTACTTC
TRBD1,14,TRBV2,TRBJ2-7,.,CASREMGQGYEQYF,TGTGCCAGCAGGGAAATGGGACAGGGGTACGAGCAGTACTTC
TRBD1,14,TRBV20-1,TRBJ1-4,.,CSAIHRDSDEKLFF,TGCAGTGCCATCCACCGGGACAGTGATGAAAAACTGTTTTTT
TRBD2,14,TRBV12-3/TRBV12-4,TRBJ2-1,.,CASRSLAGDGEQFF,TGTGCCAGCAGGTCATTAGCGGGAGACGGGGAGCAGTTCTTC
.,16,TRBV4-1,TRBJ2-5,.,CASSQDSKGNQETQYF,TGCGCCAGCAGCCAAGATAGCAAGGGTAACCAAGAGACCCAGTACTTC
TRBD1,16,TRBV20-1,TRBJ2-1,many,CSARTATGSSYNEQFF,TGCAGTGCTAGGACCGCGACAGGGAGCTCCTACAATGAGCAGTTCTTC
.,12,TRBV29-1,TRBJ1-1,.,CSVIWTVGEAFF,TGCAGCGTCATCTGGACGGTCGGTGAAGCTTTCTTT
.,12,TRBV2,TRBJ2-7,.,CAGSKDSHEQYF,TGTGCCGGCAGTAAGGACAGTCACGAGCAGTACTTC
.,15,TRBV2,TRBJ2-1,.,CASSEEGLPGLEQFF,TGTGCCAGCAGTGAAGAGGGACTCCCCGGCTTAGAGCAGTTCTTC
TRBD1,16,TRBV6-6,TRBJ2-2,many,CASSQGQGAGTGELFF,TGTGCCAGCAGTCAAGGACAGGGGGCAGGTACCGGGGAGCTGTTTTTT
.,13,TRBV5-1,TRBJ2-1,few,CASSARLKGEQFF,TGCGCCAGCAGCGCGCGCCTTAAGGGTGAGCAGTTCTTC
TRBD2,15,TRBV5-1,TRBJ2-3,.,CASSFAGGISDTQYF,TGCGCCAGCAGCTTTGCGGGAGGCATTTCAGATACGCAGTATTTT
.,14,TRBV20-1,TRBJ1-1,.,CSAPGPDLNTEAFF,TGCAGTGCTCCGGGACCTGACTTGAACACTGAAGCTTTCTTT
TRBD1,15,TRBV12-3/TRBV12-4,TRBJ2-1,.,CASSHRQGGGNEQFF,TGTGCCAGCAGTCACCGACAGGGGGGCGGCAATGAGCAGTTCTTC
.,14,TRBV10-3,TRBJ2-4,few,CAISDAVAKNIQYF,TGTGCCATCAGTGATGCAGTAGCCAAAAACATTCAGTACTTC
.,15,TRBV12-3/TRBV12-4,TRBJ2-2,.,CASSAGPPGTGELFF,TGTGCCAGCAGTGCCGGACCCCCGGGGACCGGGGAGCTGTTTTTT
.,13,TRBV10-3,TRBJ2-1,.,CAISDLALNEQFF,TGTGCCATCAGTGATCTAGCGTTAAATGAGCAGTTCTTC
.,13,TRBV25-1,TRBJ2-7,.,CASSSRLFYEQYF,TGTGCCAGCAGTAGCAGGCTCTTCTACGAGCAGTACTTC
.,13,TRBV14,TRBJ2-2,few,CAINTGNAGELFF,TGTGCCATCAATACAGGGAACGCCGGGGAGCTGTTTTTT
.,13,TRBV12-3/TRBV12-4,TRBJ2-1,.,CASSSPRGEGQFF,TGTGCCAGCAGTTCCCCTAGGGGGGAGGGTCAGTTCTTC
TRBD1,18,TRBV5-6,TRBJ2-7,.,CASSSYSPGQGVPYEQYF,TGTGCCAGCAGCTCCTATTCACCGGGACAGGGAGTTCCCTACGAGCAGTACTTC
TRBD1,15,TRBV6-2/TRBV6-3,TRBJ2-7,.,CASTLGTGWAYEQYF,TGTGCCAGCACCCTAGGGACAGGGTGGGCCTACGAGCAGTACTTC
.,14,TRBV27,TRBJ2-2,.,CASSRGRNTGELFF,TGTGCCAGCAGTCGGGGCCGAAACACCGGGGAGCTGTTTTTT
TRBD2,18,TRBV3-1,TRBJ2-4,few,CASSQGGLAGLAKNIQYF,TGTGCCAGCAGCCAAGGCGGACTAGCGGGCCTAGCCAAAAACATTCAGTACTTC
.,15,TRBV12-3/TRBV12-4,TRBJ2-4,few,CASSPGARGGYIQYF,TGTGCCAGCAGTCCCGGGGCGCGGGGCGGTTACATTCAGTACTTC
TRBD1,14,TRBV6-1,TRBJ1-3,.,CASAWRGPGNTIYF,TGTGCCAGCGCTTGGAGGGGGCCTGGAAACACCATATATTTT
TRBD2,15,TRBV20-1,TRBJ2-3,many,CSAMGTSRLQDTQYF,TGCAGTGCCATGGGGACTAGCCGACTTCAGGATACGCAGTATTTT
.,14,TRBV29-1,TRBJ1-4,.,CSVERAGGNEKLFF,TGCAGCGTTGAGCGTGCGGGGGGAAATGAAAAACTGTTTTTT
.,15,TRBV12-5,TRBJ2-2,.,CASGLVGHGTGELFF,TGTGCTAGTGGTTTGGTAGGGCACGGCACCGGGGAGCTGTTTTTT
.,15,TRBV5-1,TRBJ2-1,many,CASSLEGAGYNEQFF,TGCGCCAGCAGCTTGGAGGGGGCGGGGTACAATGAGCAGTTCTTC
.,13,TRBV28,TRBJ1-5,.,CASKEGGDQPQHF,TGTGCCAGCAAGGAGGGGGGGGATCAGCCCCAGCATTTT